Below, one T cell receptor (beta chain) is given with its context. Other nucleotide sequences in the sample specify the same CDR3. The data stem from a study of CD8+ T cells in alopecia areata. Study-wide background: Dosing with tofacitinib proceeded for 6 to 18 months, followed by 6 months off drug.

The CDR3 runs to 15 residues. The germline CDR1 and CDR2 sequences are MDHEN and SYDVKM. V dropped 3 bases and J dropped 2; count of bases not matched to a gene: 4. Peripheral blood samples and lesional scalp punch biopsies were obtained from alopecia areata patients. RNA, once extracted, was reverse transcribed into cDNA for use as the sequencing template. The protocol was immunoSEQ multiplex PCR, while the TCRdb copy is restricted to in-frame clones and leaves out a portion. Altogether under 15,000 clones are present, over 60% being singletons, with the ten largest covering 14% to 15%. The sequenced sample was skin. This sequence originates from a human donor with alopecia areata. This chain links TRBV28 with TRBJ2-5, with TRBD2 matching 9 bases. Here the CDR3 reads CASSLTSGGQETQYF. The CDR3, as DNA: TGTGCCAGCAGTTTGACCAGCGGGGGGCAAGAGACCCAGTACTTC. Drawing the rest from reference TRBV28 and TRBJ2-5, the complete variable domain is DVKVTQSSRYLVKRTGEKVFLECVQDMDHENMFWYRQDPGLGLRLIYFSYDVKMKEKGDIPEGYSVSREKKERFSLILESASTNQTSMYLCASSLTSGGQETQYFGPGTRLLVL.